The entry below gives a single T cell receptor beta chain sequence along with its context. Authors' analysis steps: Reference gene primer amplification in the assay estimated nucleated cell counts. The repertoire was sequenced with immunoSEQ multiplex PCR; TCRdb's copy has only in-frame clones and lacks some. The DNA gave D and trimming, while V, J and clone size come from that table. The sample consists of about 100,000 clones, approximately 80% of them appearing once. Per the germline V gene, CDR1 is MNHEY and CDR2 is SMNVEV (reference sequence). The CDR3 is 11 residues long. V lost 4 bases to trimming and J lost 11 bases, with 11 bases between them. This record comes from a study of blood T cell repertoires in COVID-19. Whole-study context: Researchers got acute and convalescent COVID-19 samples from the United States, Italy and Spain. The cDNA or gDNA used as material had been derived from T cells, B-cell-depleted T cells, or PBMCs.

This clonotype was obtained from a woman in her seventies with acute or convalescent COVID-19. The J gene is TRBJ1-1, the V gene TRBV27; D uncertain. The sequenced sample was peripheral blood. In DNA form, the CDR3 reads TGTGCCAGCAGTTCGGTCAACTCTGCTTTCTTT. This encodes CASSSVNSAFF.